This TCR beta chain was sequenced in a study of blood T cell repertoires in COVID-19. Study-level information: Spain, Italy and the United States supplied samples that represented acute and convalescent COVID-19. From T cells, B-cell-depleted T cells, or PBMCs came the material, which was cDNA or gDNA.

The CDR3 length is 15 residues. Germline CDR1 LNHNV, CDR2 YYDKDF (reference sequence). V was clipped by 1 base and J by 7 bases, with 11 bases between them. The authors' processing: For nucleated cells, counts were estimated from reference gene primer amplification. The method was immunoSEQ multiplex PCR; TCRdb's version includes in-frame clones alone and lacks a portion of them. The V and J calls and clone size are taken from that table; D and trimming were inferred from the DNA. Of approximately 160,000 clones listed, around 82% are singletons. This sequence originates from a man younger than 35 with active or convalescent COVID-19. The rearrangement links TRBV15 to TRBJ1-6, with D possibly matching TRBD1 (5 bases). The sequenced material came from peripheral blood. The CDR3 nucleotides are TGTGCCACCAGCAGAGGGAGGGGAGAGAATTCACCCCTCCACTTT. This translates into CATSRGRGENSPLHF.